This T cell receptor beta chain was profiled in a study of T cell responses to AZD1222 COVID-19 vaccine. This CDR3 has 14 amino acids. Trimming took 6 bases from V and 1 from J, leaving 10 bases between them. In germline, CDR1 is MDHEN, CDR2 SYDVKM. Repertoires were generated with immunoSEQ multiplex PCR, while TCRdb's copy carries only in-frame clones and drops some. The sample lists 80,000 or so clones, about three quarters occurring once. Regarding this clone: Its specificity is unknown.

Study observations and caveats: Seropositive status at baseline applied to only six AZD1222 recipients.

This sample comprised peripheral blood, obtained 28 days after the second dose of the MenACWY control vaccine. The receptor was derived from an adult who received the MenACWY meningococcal vaccine as a control. The chain employs TRBV28 and TRBJ2-1; D gene uncertain. CDR3 DNA sequence: TGTGCCAGCAGCCCAAGTCTGTCCTACAATGAGCAGTTCTTC. Protein product: CASSPSLSYNEQFF.